A selection of T cell receptor beta chains follows, all from one sample in a study of CD8+CD57+ T cells in acquired aplastic anemia. TCRdb recomputed calls from the reads with MiXCR, one row per CDR3 protein. Found here are about 110,000 distinct CDR3 sequences, around 53% of them singletons; the top ten hold 30% to 35%. Input material: sorted CD4+, CD8+, or CD8+CD57+ T cells (not recorded which) from PBMCs. The receptors come from a human donor in good health, serving as a control. Both conserved end residues are trimmed from each CDR3.

v_gene: TRBV6-6
j_gene: TRBJ1-1
CDR3aa: ASSYFGSRGSTEAF

v_gene: TRBV2
j_gene: TRBJ2-2
CDR3aa: ASSGGRNTGELF

v_gene: TRBV29-1
j_gene: TRBJ1-1
CDR3aa: SGFRNTEAF

v_gene: TRBV24-1
j_gene: TRBJ2-1
CDR3aa: ATSDWWLAIEF

v_gene: TRBV29-1
j_gene: TRBJ1-2
CDR3aa: SVSDRGRGGYT

v_gene: TRBV19
j_gene: TRBJ2-2
CDR3aa: ASTQGRSYTGELF

v_gene: TRBV29-1
j_gene: TRBJ2-7
CDR3aa: SGTGGYEQY

v_gene: TRBV4-1
j_gene: TRBJ1-5
CDR3aa: ASSQVRDNDQPQH

v_gene: TRBV6-1
j_gene: TRBJ2-1
CDR3aa: ASSPTGSLGNEQF

v_gene: TRBV4-1
j_gene: TRBJ1-5
CDR3aa: ASSQSSGDQPQH

v_gene: TRBV9
j_gene: TRBJ2-2
CDR3aa: ASSPKRDRAAGELF

v_gene: TRBV10-3
j_gene: TRBJ2-7
CDR3aa: ATITGPVSYEKY

v_gene: TRBV7-2
j_gene: TRBJ2-7
CDR3aa: ASSREFYEQY

v_gene: TRBV30
j_gene: TRBJ1-2
CDR3aa: AWTQQGAHSYGYT

v_gene: TRBV25-1
j_gene: TRBJ2-1
CDR3aa: ASSDPNRVSYNEQF

v_gene: TRBV11-1
j_gene: TRBJ2-3
CDR3aa: ASSLAAGGSTDTQY

v_gene: TRBV4-3
j_gene: TRBJ1-2
CDR3aa: ASSPGTGLDGYT